This T cell receptor (beta chain) was documented in a study of T-cell memory formation after mild COVID-19. The germline CDR1 and CDR2 sequences are SGHRS and YFSETQ. Trimming shortened V by 2 bases and J by 1 base, and 5 bases separated the two germline ends. The CDR3 is 13 amino acids. It was 5'RACE with constant-segment primers that produced the TCR alpha and TCR beta cDNA libraries, which carried sample barcodes and UMIs. TCRdb re-analysed the 5' RACE reads in MiXCR, keeping a single row per CDR3 protein. The top ten hold 9.5% to 12% of the sample, which has some 210,000 distinct CDR3 sequences, around 30% seen once.

The sample taken for sequencing was PBMCs or a T cell subset sorted from them (not recorded which). The J gene is TRBJ2-3, the V gene TRBV5-1, with D uncertain. This TCR came from an adult woman who had mild COVID-19 (a few samples of this study predate the infection). Cell type and time point are not known. The CDR3 region has the DNA TGCGCCAGCAGCTTTTTGGGCACAGATACGCAGTATTTT. Translated, it gives CASSFLGTDTQYF.